The 20 T cell receptor beta chains reported below all come from one sample, sequenced in a study of T cell changes during pregnancy in multiple sclerosis. Clones were sequenced by immunoSEQ multiplex PCR, and TCRdb holds only the in-frame ones, with some missing. The table includes roughly 60,000 clones, around 91% detected once. This specimen was peripheral blood, taken in the second trimester of pregnancy. These receptors all come from a female donor in good health, enrolled as a control in a pregnancy study.

The chain joins TRBV7-3 to TRBJ1-1; the D gene is possibly TRBD1 (5 bases). The ends were cut back, 5 bases at V and 2 bases at J, with 9 bases in the middle. This CDR3 contains 13 residues. Per the germline V gene, CDR1 is SGHTA and CDR2 is FQGTGA. CDR3 loop: CASSPDINTEAFF. CDR3 DNA sequence: TGTGCCAGCAGCCCGGACATCAACACTGAAGCTTTCTTT.

The rearrangement joins TRBV6-1 to TRBJ2-7; the match to TRBD1 covers 8 bases. Germline V lookup: CDR1 MNHNS, CDR2 SASEGT. The CDR3 is 12 amino acids. The ends lost 6 bases at V and 3 bases at J; junction bases unmatched: 1. The CDR3 DNA reads TGTGCCAGCAGGACAGGGGTCTACGAGCAGTACTTC. Translating it yields CASRTGVYEQYF.

The chain employs TRBV29-1 and TRBJ2-1; 10 bases align to TRBD2. This CDR3 region has 13 residues. Germline V CDR1 and CDR2: SQVTM, ANQGSEA. With 5 bases clipped from V and 7 bases from J, the junction kept 5 bases outside the gene matches. CDR3 region: CSVSGRAMNEQFF. The CDR3 nucleotides are TGCAGCGTTAGCGGGAGGGCAATGAATGAGCAGTTCTTC.

The rearrangement uses TRBV9 and TRBJ1-2; 8 bases match TRBD1. Germline assignment: CDR1 SGDLS and CDR2 YYNGEE. The CDR3 has 13 amino acids. V was pared by 3 bases and J by 3 bases, with 1 base of the junction left unmatched. The CDR3 protein is CASSATGDYGYTF. DNA of the CDR3: TGTGCCAGCAGCGCGACAGGGGACTATGGCTACACCTTC. Using reference TRBV9 and TRBJ1-2 for the parts outside the CDR3, the full variable domain is DSGVTQTPKHLITATGQRVTLRCSPRSGDLSVYWYQQSLDQGLQFLIQYYNGEERAKGNILERFSAQQFPDLHSELNLSSLELGDSALYFCASSATGDYGYTFGSGTRLTVV.

The chain uses TRBV5-1 and TRBJ2-3; D not certain. Trimming pared 0 bases from V and 1 base from J, leaving 12 bases between. Germline V gives CDR1 SGHRS, CDR2 YFSETQ. CDR3 size: 16 residues. The CDR3 bases are TGCGCCAGCAGCTTGGACCAAGCGAGGCGCACAGATACGCAGTATTTT. Its translation is CASSLDQARRTDTQYF.

Details on this clone: This sample includes further DNA sequences coding for the same CDR3. The chain carries TRBV18 and TRBJ1-2; TRBD1 agrees at 8 bases. This CDR3 is 13 amino acids long. With 3 bases clipped from V and 3 bases from J, the junction kept 0 bases outside the gene matches. CDR1 and CDR2 from the germline V gene are KGHSH and LQKENI. In DNA form, the CDR3 reads TGTGCCAGCTCACCGGACAGGGACTATGGCTACACCTTC. Protein: CASSPDRDYGYTF.

CDR3 residues: CASGRRGDTEAFF. The CDR3 DNA follows: TGTGCCAGCGGGAGGAGGGGTGACACTGAAGCTTTCTTT. This chain links TRBV9 with TRBJ1-1; possible D gene TRBD1, 5 bases. Trimming removed 7 bases from V and 3 bases from J, with 13 bases in between. The length of the CDR3 is 13 residues. Germline values: CDR1 SGDLS, CDR2 YYNGEE.

This clone turned up a few times. The V call is TRBV30, the J call TRBJ2-5; D is possibly TRBD2 (6 bases). Germline V gives CDR1 GTSNPN, CDR2 SVGIG (reference sequence). Deletions cut 0 bases from V and 5 bases from J, with 7 bases between. This CDR3 spans 12 amino acids. CDR3 bases: TGTGCCTGGAGTGTGGGGGGTGAGACCCAGTACTTC. Protein: CAWSVGGETQYF.

The gene calls are TRBV5-1 and TRBJ1-2, with TRBD1 matching 7 bases. The CDR3 has 14 amino acids. V shed 3 bases and J 3 bases; nucleotides not matched to a gene: 5. Germline V gives CDR1 SGHRS, CDR2 YFSETQ. CDR3 region: CASSSPGTDYGYTF. The CDR3 DNA sequence: TGCGCCAGCAGCTCCCCCGGGACAGACTATGGCTACACCTTC.

J is TRBJ2-2 and V is TRBV6-5; weak D call: TRBD2 (6 bases). The CDR3 is 14 residues long. The germline V and J ends were trimmed by 8 bases and 2 bases, with 12 bases remaining between them. Germline V CDR1 and CDR2: MNHEY, SVGAGI. CDR3 in DNA: TGTGCCAGCGGGGGGTATACAAACACCGGGGAGCTGTTTTTT. Protein sequence: CASGGYTNTGELFF.

This clone was recorded only once. The chain couples TRBV6-1 to TRBJ2-5, with a weak D call TRBD2 (5 bases). This CDR3 region has 11 residues. V lost 8 bases and J 4 bases, leaving 8 bases between the germline ends. Germline V lookup: CDR1 MNHNS, CDR2 SASEGT. The CDR3 is CASGRGETQYF. CDR3 DNA sequence: TGTGCCAGCGGACGGGGAGAGACCCAGTACTTC.

The chain uses TRBV7-8 and TRBJ2-1, with TRBD1 matching 7 bases. Looked up from germline, CDR1 is SGHVS and CDR2 is FQNEAQ. The CDR3 is 15 residues long. V was pared by 3 bases and J by 7 bases, with 9 bases of the junction left unmatched. In nucleotides, the CDR3 is TGTGCCAGCAGCTTCAGCGAGGGGGCAAGAAATGAGCAGTTCTTC. This gives the protein CASSFSEGARNEQFF.

The rearrangement links TRBV2 to TRBJ2-2, with D hard to call. V lost 3 bases and J lost 3, with 5 bases in between. Looked up from germline, CDR1 is SNHLY and CDR2 is FYNNEI. The CDR3 runs 13 residues. CDR3: CASSDFDTGELFF. The CDR3 nucleotides read TGTGCCAGCAGTGACTTCGACACCGGGGAGCTGTTTTTT.

This clone was detected only once. The genes are TRBV2 and TRBJ1-6, with D possibly being TRBD1 (6 bases). Trimming took 5 bases from V and 9 from J, leaving 17 bases between them. This CDR3 region has 15 residues. Germline CDR1 reads SNHLY; CDR2 reads FYNNEI. The CDR3 here is CASSTPGDKGSPLHF. Written as DNA, the CDR3 is TGTGCCAGCAGTACCCCAGGGGATAAGGGTTCACCCCTCCACTTT.

The chain joins TRBV15 to TRBJ2-3, with D tentatively TRBD1 (5 bases). Looked up from germline, CDR1 is LNHNV and CDR2 is YYDKDF (reference sequence). The CDR3 covers 14 residues. V lost 3 bases and J 2 bases, leaving 9 bases between the germline ends. In DNA, the CDR3 is TGTGCCACCAGCAGCCAGGGCCACACAGATACGCAGTATTTT. Translation: CATSSQGHTDTQYF.

The chain has TRBV5-4 and TRBJ2-2; TRBD2 aligns across 8 bases. The J segment lost 2 bases and the V segment lost 5 bases, leaving 8 bases of the junction unmatched. Germline V gene sequence: CDR1 SGHNT, CDR2 YYREEE (reference sequence). The CDR3 loop spans 16 amino acids. The CDR3 sequence is CASSGERGLNTGELFF. CDR3 DNA: TGTGCCAGCAGTGGGGAGCGGGGGTTAAACACCGGGGAGCTGTTTTTT.

This rearrangement joins TRBV6-5 to TRBJ1-3; D gene ambiguous. The V end lost 1 base, the J end lost 2 bases, and 9 bases lay between the germline ends. The CDR3 spans 15 residues. CDR1 is MNHEY, CDR2 SVGAGI, per germline. The CDR3 nucleotides read TGTGCCAGCAGTTACTTTAACAGACCTGGAAACACCATATATTTT. Its translation: CASSYFNRPGNTIYF.

The rearrangement uses TRBV19 and TRBJ1-1, with 7 bases that match TRBD1. There are 14 residues in the CDR3. Germline-derived CDR1 and CDR2 are LNHDA and SQIVND (reference sequence). Unmatched junction bases numbered 5, after V lost 6 bases and J lost 1 base. The CDR3 protein is CASSYRGRNTEAFF. In DNA form, the CDR3 reads TGTGCCAGTAGCTACAGGGGCCGGAACACTGAAGCTTTCTTT.

This clone has only a few counts. The chain couples TRBV7-2 to TRBJ2-7, with unresolved D. This CDR3 region has 11 residues. Germline loops: CDR1 SGHTA, CDR2 FQGNSA. Trimming left V 5 bases short and J 1 base short, with 3 bases between. The CDR3: CASSRSYEQYF. Here the CDR3 DNA reads TGTGCCAGCAGCCGTTCCTACGAGCAGTACTTC.

The V and J genes are TRBV5-6 and TRBJ1-2; D is perhaps TRBD1 (5 bases). This CDR3 comprises 14 residues. V was shortened by 4 bases and J by 3 bases, with 13 bases between the two germline ends. Germline values: CDR1 SGHDT, CDR2 YYEEEE. This CDR3 reads CASSPSGGYYGYTF. The CDR3 region has the DNA TGTGCCAGCAGCCCTAGTGGGGGGTACTATGGCTACACCTTC.